Reported below is one T cell receptor (beta chain). The data are from a study of cytomegalovirus exposure and HLA in healthy donors. PCR used 60 Vbeta primers and 13 Jbeta primers. Assay: immunoSEQ multiplex PCR; the TCRdb copy retains only in-frame clones and omits some. The sample lists approximately 100,000 clones, less than 85% occurring once. Per the germline V gene, CDR1 is MNHEY and CDR2 is SVGAGI. The J segment lost 6 bases and the V segment lost 6 bases, leaving 6 bases of the junction unmatched. The CDR3 extends over 14 amino acids. At sampling all donors were nominally healthy, likely with unrecorded immune exposures.

This TCR was recovered from a man aged 35-49 years in good health and CMV-seropositive. The sample comprised PBMCs. This chain links TRBV6-5 with TRBJ2-3; 10 nucleotides match TRBD2. The CDR3 DNA is TGTGCCAGCAGACTAAGCGGGGGGGATGATACGCAGTATTTT. It translates to CASRLSGGDDTQYF.